A single T cell receptor (beta chain) is shown here with its context. The antigen remains unidentified. CDR1 MNHEY and CDR2 SMNVEV come from the germline V gene (reference sequence). V lost 5 bases, J lost 10 bases, and 18 bases lay in between. This CDR3 spans 14 amino acids. The data were taken from a study of cytomegalovirus exposure and HLA in healthy donors. PCR amplification relied on 60 Vbeta primers (plus 13 Jbeta primers). This table comes from immunoSEQ multiplex PCR, and its TCRdb copy is limited to in-frame clones, with some not included. The sample lists some 190,000 clones, 70% to 80% occurring once. Study-level points and caveats: Later genetic work tied a missense DCLRE1C variant to beta-chain V and J trimming. Data from an earlier analysis indicated that most TCR beta V segments were productive either about 87% or about 30% of the time. The authors excluded some V segments, including TRBV6-2 and TRBV6-3, as indistinguishable.

The sample taken for sequencing was PBMCs. The rearrangement joins TRBV27 to TRBJ2-1; the D gene is possibly TRBD2 (5 bases). The clonotype originates from a woman aged 30 to 39 in good health and CMV-seropositive. CDR3 in DNA: TGTGCCAGCAGTGCCTCCAATGCGGGCTTGGAGCAGTTCTTC. It codes for CASSASNAGLEQFF.